One and the same sample provided the 11 T cell receptor beta chains below, sequenced in a study of blood T cell repertoires in COVID-19. TCRdb keeps only in-frame clones here, not all; method: immunoSEQ multiplex PCR. The sample includes tens of thousands of clones, roughly 89% of them seen just once. What was sequenced was peripheral blood. The receptor source for this set is a man under 40 with acute or convalescent COVID-19.

The chain has TRBV29-1 and TRBJ2-1; the match to TRBD2 covers 11 bases. Per germline, CDR1 SQVTM and CDR2 ANQGSEA. The CDR3 is 14 residues long. The junction had 4 bases not matched to a gene; V was cut back by 2 bases and J by 7 bases. CDR3 region: CSVEKSSGGNEQFF. The DNA for the CDR3 is TGCAGCGTTGAAAAATCTAGCGGGGGGAATGAGCAGTTCTTC.

The V gene is TRBV5-1, the J gene TRBJ1-1; TRBD1 agrees at 8 bases. Trimming at V came to 1 base and at J to 1 base, leaving 0 bases not matched to a gene. Germline assignment: CDR1 SGHRS and CDR2 YFSETQ. The CDR3 loop spans 14 amino acids. The DNA of the CDR3 is TGCGCCAGCAGCTTGCAGGGGGCGAACACTGAAGCTTTCTTT. Its translation is CASSLQGANTEAFF.

This rearrangement joins TRBV11-2 to TRBJ2-7, with D tentatively TRBD2 (6 bases). Trimming cost V 4 bases and J 2 bases, with 15 bases left between them. This CDR3 contains 15 residues. Germline CDR1 reads SGHAT; CDR2 reads FQNNGV. The CDR3 protein is CASSSPGEVAYEQYV. The CDR3, as DNA: TGTGCCAGCAGCTCACCGGGGGAGGTTGCCTACGAGCAGTACGTC.

The rearrangement links TRBV19 to TRBJ2-3; tentative D call: TRBD2 (7 bases). Trimming cost V 3 bases and J 4 bases, with 23 bases left between them. Per germline, CDR1 LNHDA and CDR2 SQIVND (reference sequence). The CDR3 consists of 18 residues. For the CDR3, the DNA is TGTGCCAGTAGTATGGGCCTCTCAAGGGGGGGATCCCCAGATACGCAGTATTTT. Protein sequence: CASSMGLSRGGSPDTQYF.

The V and J genes are TRBV5-4 and TRBJ2-5, with D perhaps TRBD1 (6 bases). There are 14 residues in the CDR3. Per the germline V gene, CDR1 is SGHNT and CDR2 is YYREEE (reference sequence). Between the trimmed V and J ends, which lost 0 bases and 5 bases, there was a span of 11 bases. CDR3 in amino acids: CASSLGPQGETQYF. CDR3 sequence (DNA): TGTGCCAGCAGCTTGGGCCCTCAGGGGGAGACCCAGTACTTC. The variable domain in full, completed from reference TRBV5-4 and TRBJ2-5, reads ETGVTQSPTHLIKTRGQQVTLRCSSQSGHNTVSWYQQALGQGPQFIFQYYREEENGRGNFPPRFSGLQFPNYSSELNVNALELDDSALYLCASSLGPQGETQYFGPGTRLLVL.

V usage is TRBV11-2 and J usage is TRBJ1-6; 10 bases agree with TRBD1. Per the germline V gene, CDR1 is SGHAT and CDR2 is FQNNGV. J was trimmed by 4 bases and V by 5 bases; bases with no gene match: 2. CDR3 length equals 15 residues. The CDR3: CASSRTGGYNSPLHF. The CDR3 coding sequence is TGTGCCAGCAGCCGGACAGGGGGATATAATTCACCCCTCCACTTT.

The chain joins TRBV3-1 (or the pseudogene TRBV3-2) to TRBJ2-1, with a possible D match to TRBD2 (6 bases). Looked up from germline, CDR1 is LGHDT and CDR2 is YNNKEL (reference sequence). This CDR3 has 17 residues. The ends were cut back, 0 bases at V and 4 bases at J, with 16 bases in the middle. This CDR3 reads CASSQDAGLAMYNEQFF. The CDR3 region has the DNA TGTGCCAGCAGCCAAGATGCGGGGCTAGCTATGTACAATGAGCAGTTCTTC.

This clone has just one count. This sequence joins TRBV7-3 and TRBJ2-1; tentative D call: TRBD2 (6 bases). This CDR3 contains 14 residues. V was clipped by 1 base and J by 8 bases, with 12 bases between them. Germline V CDR1 and CDR2: SGHTA, FQGTGA. Here the CDR3 reads CASSLIGGAHEQFF. CDR3 bases: TGTGCCAGCAGCTTAATCGGAGGGGCTCATGAGCAGTTCTTC.

The chain is built from TRBV11-3 and TRBJ2-1, with D hard to call. V was clipped by 1 base and J by 3 bases, with 4 bases between them. This CDR3 is built from 13 residues. The germline gives CDR1 SGHNT, CDR2 YENEEA. CDR3 coding DNA: TGTGCCAGCAGCTTAGGAGTCTACAATGAGCAGTTCTTC. This translates into CASSLGVYNEQFF.

V gene TRBV2 combines with J gene TRBJ1-5, with D tentatively TRBD1 (5 bases). V shed 6 bases and J shed 4 bases, with 13 bases lying between them. CDR1 is SNHLY and CDR2 is FYNNEI in the germline V gene. The CDR3 covers 14 residues. CDR3 residues: CASRRRGINQPQHF. The CDR3 region has the DNA TGTGCCAGCAGGAGACGGGGGATTAATCAGCCCCAGCATTTT. Full variable domain (remainder filled in from reference TRBV2 and TRBJ1-5): EPEVTQTPSHQVTQMGQEVILRCVPISNHLYFYWYRQILGQKVEFLVSFYNNEISEKSEIFDDQFSVERPDGSNFTLKIRSTKLEDSAMYFCASRRRGINQPQHFGDGTRLSIL.

This clone has just one count. V and J are TRBV20-1 and TRBJ2-7, with 8 bases that match TRBD2. The junction had 4 bases not matched to a gene; V was cut back by 6 bases and J by 6 bases. The CDR3 covers 11 residues. CDR1 is DFQATT and CDR2 is SNEGSKA in the germline V gene (reference sequence). CDR3 residues: CSAQRGSEQYF. The CDR3 DNA reads TGCAGTGCCCAGCGGGGGAGCGAGCAGTACTTC.